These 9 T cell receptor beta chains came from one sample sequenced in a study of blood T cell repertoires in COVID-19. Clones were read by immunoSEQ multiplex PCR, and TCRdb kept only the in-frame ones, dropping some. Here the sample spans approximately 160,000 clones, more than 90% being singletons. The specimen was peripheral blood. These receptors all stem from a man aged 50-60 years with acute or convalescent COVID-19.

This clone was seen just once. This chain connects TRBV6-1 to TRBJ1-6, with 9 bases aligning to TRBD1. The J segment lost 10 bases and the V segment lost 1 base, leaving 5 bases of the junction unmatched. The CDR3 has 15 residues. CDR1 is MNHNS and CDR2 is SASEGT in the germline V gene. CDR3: CASSEVTGGGSPLHF. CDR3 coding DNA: TGTGCCAGCAGTGAAGTGACAGGGGGTGGATCACCCCTCCACTTT.

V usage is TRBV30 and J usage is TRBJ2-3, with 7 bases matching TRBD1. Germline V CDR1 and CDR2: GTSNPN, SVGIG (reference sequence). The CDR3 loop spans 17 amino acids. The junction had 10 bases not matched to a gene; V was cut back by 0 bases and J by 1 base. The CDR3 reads CAWSVRSGQSRTDTQYF. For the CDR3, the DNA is TGTGCCTGGAGTGTACGGTCGGGACAGAGCCGCACAGATACGCAGTATTTT.

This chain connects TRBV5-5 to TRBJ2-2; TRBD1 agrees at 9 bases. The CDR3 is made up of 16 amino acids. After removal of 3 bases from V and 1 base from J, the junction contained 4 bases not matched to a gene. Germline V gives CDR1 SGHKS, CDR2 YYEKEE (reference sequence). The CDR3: CASSSWDRENTGELFF. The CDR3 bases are TGTGCCAGCAGCTCCTGGGACAGGGAGAACACCGGGGAGCTGTTTTTT.

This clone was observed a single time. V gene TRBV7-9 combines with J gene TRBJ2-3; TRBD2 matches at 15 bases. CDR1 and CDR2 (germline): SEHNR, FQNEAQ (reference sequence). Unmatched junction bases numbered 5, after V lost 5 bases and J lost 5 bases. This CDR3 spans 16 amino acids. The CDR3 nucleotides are TGTGCCAGCAGCAGGGGACTAGCGGGAGGTATAGATACGCAGTATTTT. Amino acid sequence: CASSRGLAGGIDTQYF.

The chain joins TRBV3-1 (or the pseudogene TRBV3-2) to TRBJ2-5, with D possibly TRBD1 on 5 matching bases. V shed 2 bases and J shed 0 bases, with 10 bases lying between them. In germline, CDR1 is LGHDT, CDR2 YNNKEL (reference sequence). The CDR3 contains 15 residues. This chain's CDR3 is CASSQIGDNQETQYF. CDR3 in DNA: TGTGCCAGCAGCCAAATAGGGGATAACCAAGAGACCCAGTACTTC.

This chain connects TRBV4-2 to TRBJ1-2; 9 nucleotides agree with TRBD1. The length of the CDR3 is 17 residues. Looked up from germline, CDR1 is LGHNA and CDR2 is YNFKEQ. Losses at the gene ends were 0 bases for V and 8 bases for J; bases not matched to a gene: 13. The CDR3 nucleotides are TGTGCCAGCAGCCAAGATTTGAGCAGGACAGGGGATCGAGGCTACACCTTC. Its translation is CASSQDLSRTGDRGYTF.

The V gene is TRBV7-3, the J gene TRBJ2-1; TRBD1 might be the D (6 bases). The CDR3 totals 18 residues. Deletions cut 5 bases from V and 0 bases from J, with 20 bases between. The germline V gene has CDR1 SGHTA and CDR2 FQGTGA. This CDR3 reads CASSARSLTGSSYNEQFF. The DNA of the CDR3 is TGTGCCAGCAGCGCCCGGAGCTTAACAGGGAGCTCCTACAATGAGCAGTTCTTC. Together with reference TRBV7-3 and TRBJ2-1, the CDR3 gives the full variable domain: GAGVSQTPSNKVTEKGKYVELRCDPISGHTALYWYRQSLGQGPEFLIYFQGTGAADDSGLPNDRFFAVRPEGSVSTLKIQRTERGDSAVYLCASSARSLTGSSYNEQFFGPGTRLTVL.

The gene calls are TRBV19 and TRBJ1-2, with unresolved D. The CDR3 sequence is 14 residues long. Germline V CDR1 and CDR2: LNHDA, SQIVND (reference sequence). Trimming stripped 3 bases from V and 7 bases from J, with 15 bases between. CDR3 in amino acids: CASSIARTIGGYTF. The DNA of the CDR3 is TGTGCCAGTAGTATCGCCAGAACTATCGGTGGCTACACCTTC.

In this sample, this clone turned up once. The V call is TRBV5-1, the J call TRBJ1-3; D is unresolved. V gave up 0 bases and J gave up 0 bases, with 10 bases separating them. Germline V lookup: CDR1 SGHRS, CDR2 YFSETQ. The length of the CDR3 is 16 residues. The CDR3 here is CASSLVSAASGNTIYF. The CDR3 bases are TGCGCCAGCAGCTTGGTATCTGCGGCCTCTGGAAACACCATATATTTT. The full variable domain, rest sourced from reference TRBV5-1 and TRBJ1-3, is KAGVTQTPRYLIKTRGQQVTLSCSPISGHRSVSWYQQTPGQGLQFLFEYFSETQRNKGNFPGRFSGRQFSNSRSEMNVSTLELGDSALYLCASSLVSAASGNTIYFGEGSWLTVV.